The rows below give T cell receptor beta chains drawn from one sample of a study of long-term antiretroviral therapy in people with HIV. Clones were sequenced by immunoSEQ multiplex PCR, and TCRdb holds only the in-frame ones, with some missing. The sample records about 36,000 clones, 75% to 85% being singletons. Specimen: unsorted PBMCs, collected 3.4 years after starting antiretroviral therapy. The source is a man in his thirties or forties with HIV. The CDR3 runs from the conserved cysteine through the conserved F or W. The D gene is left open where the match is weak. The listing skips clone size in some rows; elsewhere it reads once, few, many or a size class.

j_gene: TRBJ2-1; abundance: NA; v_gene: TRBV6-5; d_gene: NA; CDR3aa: CASTKGGGRNEQFF; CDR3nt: TGTGCCAGCACTAAGGGTGGGGGTAGGAATGAGCAGTTCTTC
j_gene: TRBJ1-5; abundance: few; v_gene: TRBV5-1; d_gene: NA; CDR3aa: CASSPGGIRDQPQHF; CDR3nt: TGCGCCAGCAGCCCGGGGGGAATTAGGGATCAGCCCCAGCATTTT
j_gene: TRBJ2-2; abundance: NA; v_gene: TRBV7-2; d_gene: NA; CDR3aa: CASSLYSAGELFF; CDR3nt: TGTGCCAGCAGCTTATACTCTGCGGGGGAGCTGTTTTTT
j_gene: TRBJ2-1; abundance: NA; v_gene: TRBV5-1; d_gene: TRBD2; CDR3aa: CASSFSGSGLAEQFF; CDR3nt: TGCGCCAGCAGCTTTAGCGGGAGCGGGCTAGCTGAGCAGTTCTTC
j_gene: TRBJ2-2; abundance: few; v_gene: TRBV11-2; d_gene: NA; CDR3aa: CASSPDFTGELFF; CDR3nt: TGTGCCAGCAGCCCAGATTTTACCGGGGAGCTGTTTTTT
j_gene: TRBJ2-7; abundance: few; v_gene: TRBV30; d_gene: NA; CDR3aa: CAWTVWASPGEQYF; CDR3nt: TGTGCCTGGACGGTGTGGGCGAGCCCCGGGGAGCAGTACTTC
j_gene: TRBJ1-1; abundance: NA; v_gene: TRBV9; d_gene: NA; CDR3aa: CASSVEGTPFSEAFF; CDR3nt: TGTGCCAGCAGCGTAGAGGGAACACCTTTCTCTGAAGCTTTCTTT
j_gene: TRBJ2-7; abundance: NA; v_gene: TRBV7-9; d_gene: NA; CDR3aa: CASSSPVPGAYEQYF; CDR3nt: TGTGCCAGCAGCTCACCGGTCCCCGGGGCCTACGAGCAGTACTTC
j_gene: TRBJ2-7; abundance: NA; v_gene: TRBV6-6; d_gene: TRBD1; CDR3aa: CASSQGQEHSYEQYF; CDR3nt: TGTGCCAGCAGTCAAGGACAGGAACACTCCTACGAGCAGTACTTC
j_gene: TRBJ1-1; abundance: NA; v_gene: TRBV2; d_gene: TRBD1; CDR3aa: CASRRQGASINTEAFF; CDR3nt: TGTGCCAGCCGACGACAGGGGGCATCTATTAACACTGAAGCTTTCTTT
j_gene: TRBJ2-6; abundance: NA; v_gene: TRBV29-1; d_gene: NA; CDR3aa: CSVDESGANVLTF; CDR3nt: TGCAGCGTTGATGAATCTGGGGCCAACGTCCTGACTTTC
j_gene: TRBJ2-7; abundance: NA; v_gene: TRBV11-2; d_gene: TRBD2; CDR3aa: CASSAQGTSGRYEQYF; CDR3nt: TGTGCCAGCAGTGCACAGGGGACTAGCGGGAGATACGAGCAGTACTTC
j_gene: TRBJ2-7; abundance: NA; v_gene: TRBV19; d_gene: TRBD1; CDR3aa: CASSLGTAYEQYF; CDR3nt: TGTGCCAGTAGTCTCGGGACAGCCTACGAGCAGTACTTC
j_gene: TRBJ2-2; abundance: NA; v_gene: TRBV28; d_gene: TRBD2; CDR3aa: CASSFSGGAGELFF; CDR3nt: TGTGCCAGCAGTTTTTCGGGAGGCGCCGGGGAGCTGTTTTTT
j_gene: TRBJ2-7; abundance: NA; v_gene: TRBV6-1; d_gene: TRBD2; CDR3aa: CASSEGLAGGPYEQYF; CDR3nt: TGTGCCAGCAGTGAAGGACTAGCGGGAGGGCCGTACGAGCAGTACTTC
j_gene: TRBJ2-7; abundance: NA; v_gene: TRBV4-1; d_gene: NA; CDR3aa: CASSQVGYEQYF; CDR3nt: TGCGCCAGCAGCCAAGTTGGGTACGAGCAGTACTTC
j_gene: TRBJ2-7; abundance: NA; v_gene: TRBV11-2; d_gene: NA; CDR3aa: CASSLGYSGYEQYF; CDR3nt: TGTGCCAGCAGCTTAGGGTATAGCGGCTACGAGCAGTACTTC
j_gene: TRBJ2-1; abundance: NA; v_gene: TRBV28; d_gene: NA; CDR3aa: CASSHPVQGPDEQFF; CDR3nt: TGTGCCAGCAGTCACCCGGTTCAGGGGCCAGATGAGCAGTTCTTC
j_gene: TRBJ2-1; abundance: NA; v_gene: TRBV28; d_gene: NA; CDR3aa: CASSLVPAYNEQFF; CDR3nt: TGTGCCAGCAGTTTAGTTCCTGCCTACAATGAGCAGTTCTTC
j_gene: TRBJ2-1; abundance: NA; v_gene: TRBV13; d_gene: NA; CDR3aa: CASSLVGSYNEQFF; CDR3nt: TGTGCCAGCAGCTTAGTAGGCTCCTACAATGAGCAGTTCTTC
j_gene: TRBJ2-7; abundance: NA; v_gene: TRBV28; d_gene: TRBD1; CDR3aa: CASRSQQGGTYEQYF; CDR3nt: TGTGCCAGCAGATCACAACAAGGGGGCACCTACGAGCAGTACTTC
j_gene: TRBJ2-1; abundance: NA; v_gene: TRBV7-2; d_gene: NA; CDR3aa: CASSWLGTGLNEQFF; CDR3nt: TGTGCCAGCAGCTGGCTAGGGACGGGATTGAATGAGCAGTTCTTC
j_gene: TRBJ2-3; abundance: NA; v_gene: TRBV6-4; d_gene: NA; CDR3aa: CASSDGTSTDTQYF; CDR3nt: TGTGCCAGCAGTGACGGGACTAGCACAGATACGCAGTATTTT
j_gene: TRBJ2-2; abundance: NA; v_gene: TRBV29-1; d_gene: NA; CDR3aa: CSVPGLLAGELFF; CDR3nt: TGCAGCGTTCCCGGACTCCTGGCCGGGGAGCTGTTTTTT
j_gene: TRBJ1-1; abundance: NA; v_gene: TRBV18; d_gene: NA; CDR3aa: CASAPPGRNTEAFF; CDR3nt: TGTGCCAGCGCCCCCCCAGGGCGCAACACTGAAGCTTTCTTT
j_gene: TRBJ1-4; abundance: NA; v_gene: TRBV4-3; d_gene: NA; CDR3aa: CASSQDWTIDEKLFF; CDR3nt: TGCGCCAGCAGCCAAGATTGGACAATCGATGAAAAACTGTTTTTT